The rows below give T cell receptor beta chains drawn from one sample of a study of blood T cell repertoires in COVID-19. Method: immunoSEQ multiplex PCR; TCRdb's copy keeps in-frame clones and lacks some. The sample yields about 330,000 clones, more than 70% seen once. What was sequenced was peripheral blood. The source of these receptors is a woman in her fifties or sixties with acute or convalescent COVID-19. CDR3s include the opening cysteine and the closing phenylalanine or tryptophan. The order of the fields is V gene, J gene, clone size, D gene, CDR3 protein, CDR3 DNA. The D gene is left open where the match is weak. Only some rows state a clone size, as once, few, many or a class for expanded clones.

>TRBV11-2|TRBJ2-1|.|TRBD1
CASSVGQGFVYEQFF
TGTGCCAGCAGCGTCGGACAGGGGTTCGTCTATGAGCAGTTCTTC
>TRBV5-1|TRBJ2-3|once|TRBD2
CASSFTPGLAGLDTQYF
TGCGCCAGCAGCTTTACCCCGGGACTAGCGGGCCTAGATACGCAGTATTTT
>TRBV7-2|TRBJ1-3|once|.
CASSQSGVRGNTIYF
TGTGCCAGCAGCCAATCAGGGGTACGAGGAAACACCATATATTTT
>TRBV5-1|TRBJ2-5|.|.
CASSSPPFSTGIQETQYF
TGCGCCAGCAGCTCACCCCCTTTCTCGACAGGAATTCAAGAGACCCAGTACTTC
>TRBV6-1|TRBJ2-1|.|.
CASSDNIGREQFF
TGTGCCAGCAGTGACAACATTGGTCGTGAGCAGTTCTTC
>TRBV9|TRBJ2-7|.|TRBD1
CASSARDSMYEQYF
TGTGCCAGCAGCGCCCGGGACAGCATGTACGAGCAGTACTTC
>TRBV15|TRBJ1-2|.|.
CATSPPGRVNGYTF
TGTGCCACCAGCCCCCCGGGCAGGGTTAATGGCTACACCTTC
>TRBV5-6|TRBJ2-7|.|TRBD2
CASSPGLAGAPYEQYF
TGTGCCAGCAGCCCGGGACTAGCGGGAGCCCCCTACGAGCAGTACTTC
>TRBV7-8|TRBJ1-5|.|.
CASSPQGSRNQPQHF
TGTGCCAGCAGCCCACAGGGATCGCGCAATCAGCCCCAGCATTTT
>TRBV7-2|TRBJ2-5|once|TRBD1
CASSSYTGEETQYF
TGTGCCAGCAGCTCCTACACAGGGGAGGAGACCCAGTACTTC
>TRBV9|TRBJ2-1|.|.
CASSVLPGGIYNEQFF
TGTGCCAGCAGCGTACTCCCCGGGGGTATTTACAATGAGCAGTTCTTC
>TRBV30|TRBJ1-2|.|TRBD1
CAWSVRGPRYGYTF
TGTGCCTGGAGTGTGAGGGGGCCTCGCTATGGCTACACCTTC
>TRBV25-1|TRBJ1-2|once|TRBD1
CASSGQGSGYTF
TGTGCCAGCAGTGGACAGGGTTCGGGCTACACCTTC
>TRBV7-7|TRBJ2-3|few|.
CASSPNALATDTQYF
TGTGCCAGCAGCCCCAACGCCCTAGCCACAGATACGCAGTATTTT
>TRBV7-2|TRBJ2-5|.|TRBD2
CASSSTSSGGGETQYF
TGTGCCAGCAGCTCTACCTCCAGCGGGGGTGGAGAGACCCAGTACTTC
>TRBV6-5|TRBJ1-5|.|.
CASARADGNQPQHF
TGTGCCAGCGCCAGGGCAGACGGCAATCAGCCCCAGCATTTT
>TRBV6-6|TRBJ2-1|.|.
CASLSLDNEQFF
TGTGCCAGCTTGAGTTTGGACAATGAGCAGTTCTTC
>TRBV6-1|TRBJ2-1|.|.
CASSERSLAGEQFF
TGTGCCAGCAGTGAACGAAGTCTAGCAGGTGAGCAGTTCTTC
>TRBV3-1/TRBV3-2|TRBJ2-7|.|TRBD2
CASSQVALSTSETYEQYF
TGTGCCAGCAGCCAAGTGGCTCTTAGCACTAGCGAAACCTACGAGCAGTACTTC
>TRBV6-2/TRBV6-3|TRBJ2-2|few|.
CASSSNPRQDWSGELFF
TGTGCCAGCAGTTCCAACCCCCGACAGGATTGGAGCGGGGAGCTGTTTTTT
>TRBV6-5|TRBJ1-1|.|.
CASNVGVGNTEAFF
TGTGCCAGCAACGTCGGGGTCGGGAACACTGAAGCTTTCTTT
>TRBV7-6|TRBJ2-2|few|TRBD1
CASSYRGGNTGELFF
TGTGCCAGCAGCTACAGGGGCGGGAACACCGGGGAGCTGTTTTTT
>TRBV5-4|TRBJ1-1|.|TRBD1
CASSLNRGKNTEAFF
TGTGCCAGCAGCTTAAACAGGGGAAAGAACACTGAAGCTTTCTTT
>TRBV4-1|TRBJ2-7|.|TRBD2
CASSRAALGLAGDEQYF
TGCGCCAGCAGCCGGGCAGCCTTGGGACTAGCGGGAGACGAGCAGTACTTC
>TRBV3-1/TRBV3-2|TRBJ1-2|few|TRBD1
CASSQGDRGHYGYTF
TGTGCCAGCAGCCAAGGGGACAGGGGTCACTATGGCTACACCTTC
>TRBV24-1|TRBJ1-1|few|.
CATYNSQGTEAFF
TGTGCCACCTATAACTCACAGGGAACTGAAGCTTTCTTT
>TRBV7-8|TRBJ2-5|.|.
CASSFLQETQYF
TGTGCCAGCAGCTTCCTGCAAGAGACCCAGTACTTC
>TRBV5-6|TRBJ2-3|.|TRBD2
CASSGTGGPADTQYF
TGTGCCAGCAGCGGCACGGGGGGGCCCGCAGATACGCAGTATTTT
>TRBV6-2/TRBV6-3|TRBJ2-1|once|TRBD2
CASSSTTSGPVNEQFF
TGTGCCAGCAGTTCCACGACTAGCGGCCCTGTCAATGAGCAGTTCTTC
>TRBV7-2|TRBJ2-6|.|.
CASSLDPGSGANVLTF
TGTGCCAGCAGCTTAGATCCAGGGTCTGGGGCCAACGTCCTGACTTTC
>TRBV9|TRBJ1-2|.|.
CASSAGGANGYTF
TGTGCCAGCAGCGCTGGCGGGGCGAATGGCTACACCTTC
>TRBV29-1|TRBJ2-1|.|.
CSAPRGGSSYNEQFF
TGCAGCGCCCCCAGAGGAGGAAGCTCCTACAATGAGCAGTTCTTC
>TRBV12-3/TRBV12-4|TRBJ2-1|.|TRBD1
CASTETGGDEQFF
TGTGCCAGCACAGAGACAGGGGGCGATGAGCAGTTCTTC
>TRBV5-1|TRBJ2-5|.|TRBD2
CASSSRGLAGVEQQETQYF
TGCGCCAGCAGCTCACGAGGACTAGCGGGAGTGGAGCAGCAAGAGACCCAGTACTTC
>TRBV7-8|TRBJ1-2|few|.
CASSLLHTGYGYTF
TGTGCCAGCAGCTTACTCCATACAGGCTATGGCTACACCTTC
>TRBV27|TRBJ1-6|.|TRBD1
CATSPRQGSYNSPLHF
TGTGCCACCTCACCCAGACAGGGCTCCTATAATTCACCCCTCCACTTT
>TRBV7-2|TRBJ2-7|few|.
CASSSTLNYEQYF
TGTGCCAGCAGCTCGACACTTAACTACGAGCAGTACTTC
>TRBV4-2|TRBJ1-2|.|.
CASSQGGEGDYGYTF
TGTGCCAGCAGCCAAGGAGGTGAGGGTGACTATGGCTACACCTTC
>TRBV19|TRBJ1-5|.|.
CASSPLRDQPQHF
TGTGCCAGTAGCCCGCTGCGAGATCAGCCCCAGCATTTT
>TRBV28|TRBJ1-2|.|TRBD1
CASSTYTGGVGYGYTF
TGTGCCAGCAGTACCTACACAGGGGGCGTTGGCTATGGCTACACCTTC
>TRBV3-1/TRBV3-2|TRBJ2-2|.|.
CASSQVIQGNTGELFF
TGTGCCAGCAGCCAAGTGATTCAGGGTAACACCGGGGAGCTGTTTTTT
>TRBV6-4|TRBJ1-6|.|TRBD1
CASSDSKKEGQGGSPLHF
TGTGCCAGCAGTGACTCGAAGAAGGAGGGACAGGGGGGTTCACCCCTCCACTTT
>TRBV6-2/TRBV6-3|TRBJ2-2|few|TRBD2
CASSNGLAGVLAGELFF
TGTGCCAGCAGTAACGGACTAGCGGGAGTATTGGCCGGGGAGCTGTTTTTT